Below, one T cell receptor beta chain is given with its context. This clonotype occurred a few times. This clone's antigen is unknown. Base quality data are lacking; no much larger clone is found one base away. The source of the sample is a study of CD8+CD57+ T cells in acquired aplastic anemia listed by TCRdb under 2018. Describing the broader study: A mean of about 3.2 ug of DNA, ranging from roughly 0.19 to 30 ug, was extracted from sorted CD4+ and CD8+ cells. Healthy donor samples averaged about 10 million reads for CD4+ and 11.0 million for CD8+ cells.

At the junction V is shortened by 2 bases and J by 3 bases, with 7 bases in between. Reading the germline V gene (reference sequence) gives CDR1 SEHNR and CDR2 FQNEAQ. The CDR3 has 13 amino acids, counting the end cysteine and phenylalanine. Here the CDR3 DNA is all that survives: 39 bases in frame from base 1. In this study, sorted CD4+ and CD8+ T cells from the blood of healthy subjects and of severe aplastic anemia patients had their TCR repertoires deep-sequenced. Ficoll-Paque density gradient centrifugation was used to isolate peripheral blood mononuclear cells. Before DNA extraction, CD4+ and CD8+ T cells were sorted by FACS or by magnetic beads. TCR beta VDJ combination and CDR3 sequence profiling used genomic DNA as the template. TCR repertoire sequencing was run on an Illumina HiSeq 2000. Per the original workflow: TRBV/TRBJ rearrangement plots, CDR3 size and DJ length profiles, and Simpson's diversity index were used to evaluate the repertoires. Whichever DNA sequence was most abundant in the deep sequencing data was defined as the immunodominant clone. CDR3 amino acid sequences were screened for sharing across subjects and were compared with published repertoires and the VDJdb database. TCRdb reprocessing: public reads trimmed at Q25 with fastp, clones called with MiXCR, in-frame beta chains kept. Rows matching on CDR3 protein sequence are summarized as one entry with the most common DNA and genes. These V and J calls are TCRdb output, not the study's own analysis. For this sample the table gives about 130,000 distinct CDR3 sequences, of which around two fifths were detected only once. Roughly 8.4% of the sample belongs to the ten largest clones.

Broader findings and caveats from the paper: CD8+ Simpson's diversity did not differ significantly between patients and healthy controls (P=0.060). Twenty-nine CD8+ CDR3 sequences were found to be shared between patients and controls, but these sequences appeared to be highly expressed in patients and within the immunodominant clones of the patients.

The chain is assembled from TRBV7-9 and TRBJ1-2; no confident D gene assignment can be made. The source material was sorted CD4+, CD8+, or CD8+CD57+ T cells (not recorded which) from PBMCs. This clonotype was obtained from a human donor in good health, serving as a control. The bases read TGTGCCAGCAGCTTAATGAGTCACTATGGCTACACCTTC. Protein translation: CASSLMSHYGYTF.